This T cell receptor (beta chain) came from a study of T cell clonality in common variable immunodeficiency. This clone was seen ten or more times. Its antigen is not known. The missing CDR3 end, 3 residues past where the read stops, is filled in from the germline J gene. Sequencing input was equivalent genomic DNA from CVID and controls. Measured with immunoSEQ multiplex PCR; TCRdb has only the in-frame clones, and not every one. There are some 42,000 clones in the sample, none observed a single time. General study results and limits: Compared with controls, CVID subjects had fewer shared TCRbeta clones. Reportedly, TCR beta sequences from common variable immunodeficiency showed fewer deletions and N-nucleotide insertions.

V lost 6 bases and J lost 2, with 14 bases in between. The CDR3 runs to 14 residues. The germline gives CDR1 SGHTA, CDR2 FQGNSA. The sequence came from a person aged 18 to 75 in good health. The V call is TRBV7-2, the J call TRBJ2-7; tentatively, D is TRBD2 (6 bases). Sequencing was carried out using peripheral blood mononuclear cells. CDR3 protein: CASSTGTLTYEQYF. The DNA read from the CDR3 is TGTGCCAGCAGTACCGGGACTCTTACCTACGAG. Looking up the rest from reference TRBV7-2 and TRBJ2-7 gives the full variable domain: GAGVSQSPSNKVTEKGKDVELRCDPISGHTALYWYRQSLGQGLEFLIYFQGNSAPDKSGLPSDRFSAERTGGSVSTLTIQRTQQEDSAVYLCASSTGTLTYEQYFGPGTRLTVT.